This entry describes one TCR beta chain. The data were taken from a study of cytomegalovirus exposure and HLA in healthy donors. The PCR contained 60 Vbeta and 13 Jbeta primers. Clones were sequenced by immunoSEQ multiplex PCR, and TCRdb holds only the in-frame ones, with some missing. The sample consists of tens of thousands of clones, over 70% of them appearing once. This CDR3 spans 15 amino acids. J lost 8 bases, V lost 4 bases, and 8 bases had no gene match. Sequenced sample: PBMCs. The gene calls are TRBV23-1 and TRBJ2-1, with TRBD1 matching 10 bases. TRBV23-1 is known as an ORF, though its function is uncertain. The sequence derives from a man aged 60-69 years in good health and CMV-seropositive. This chain's CDR3 is CASSPRDRGWDEQFF. CDR3 bases: TGCGCCAGCAGTCCCCGGGACAGGGGATGGGATGAGCAGTTCTTC.